This T cell receptor (beta chain) was identified in a study of OX40 agonist ivuxolimab in advanced cancers. Study results and caveats: Mean expanded clone counts were higher in CD8+ than CD4+ T cells.

Sequenced by immunoSEQ multiplex PCR; TCRdb stores in-frame clones only, minus some. This sample carries fewer than 65,000 clones, around 90% of them seen once, and the ten largest clones take approximately 0.32%. Patients had blood sampled at baseline and again on cycle 4 day 1 and cycle 7 day 1. Remarks on this clone: Antigen unknown.

Germline assignment: CDR1 SGHTA and CDR2 FQGTGA. V was clipped by 5 bases and J by 7 bases; unmatched bases: 9. This CDR3 region has 17 residues. This sample comprised CD4+ or CD8+ T cells sorted from blood, obtained in a trial of the OX40 agonist ivuxolimab. The sequence derives from an adult with an advanced solid tumor such as melanoma, head and neck, liver or kidney cancer. The rearrangement joins TRBV7-3 to TRBJ2-3, with 16 bases lining up with TRBD2. CDR3 bases: TGTGCCAGCAGCCCACCGGGACTAGCGGGGGGGCTGAATACGCAGTATTTT. The encoded protein is CASSPPGLAGGLNTQYF.